This T cell receptor beta chain emerged from a study of beta chain features in type 1 diabetes. Across the study: Sorted cells examined across all samples numbered around 110,000,000. Whole-study results and caveats: TCRB CDR3s were moderately but significantly shorter in Type 1 diabetes patients in all four CD4+ subsets.

The CDR3 loop spans 18 amino acids. V was shortened by 5 bases and J by 6 bases, with 26 bases between the two germline ends. The V gene's germline CDR1 is SGHTA and CDR2 FQGTGA. As regards this clone: The target antigen is unknown.

The study reverse transcribed the entire isolated RNA, so it sequenced expressed TCRB transcripts. Assay used: immunoSEQ multiplex PCR; TCRdb lists only in-frame clones, some missing. The repertoire holds around 44,000 clones, with roughly 50% as singletons. Material: stem cell memory CD4+ T cells from blood. The sequence was obtained from a woman aged 25 to 39 in good health. The chain couples TRBV7-3 to TRBJ2-1, with a weak D call TRBD2 (7 bases). This CDR3 is CASSPIPRRGGGRNEQFF. The CDR3 DNA sequence: TGTGCCAGCAGCCCTATACCCCGCCGGGGCGGGGGCCGCAATGAGCAGTTCTTC.